These T cell receptor beta chains were read from a single sample in a study of cytomegalovirus exposure and HLA in healthy donors. Using immunoSEQ multiplex PCR, the repertoire was profiled, and TCRdb retains in-frame clones only, with some absent. This table holds 180,000 or so clones, over 60% found once. Sequenced input: PBMCs. These receptors came from a man aged 18 to 35 in good health and CMV-seronegative. The conserved cysteine and the conserved F or W are not part of the CDR3 here. The order of the fields is V gene, J gene, CDR3 protein.

V: TRBV2; J: TRBJ2-5; CDR3: ASSPQTGGQETQY
V: TRBV28; J: TRBJ2-3; CDR3: ASSLLAGGGGGAVGTDTQY
V: TRBV11-2; J: TRBJ2-5; CDR3: ASTLEPGETQY
V: TRBV6-1; J: TRBJ2-7; CDR3: ASTPPSYEQY
V: TRBV29-1; J: TRBJ1-1; CDR3: SASPRLLHTEAF
V: TRBV9; J: TRBJ1-5; CDR3: ASSVGGGGENQPQH
V: TRBV7-9; J: TRBJ1-4; CDR3: ASSRGQGWDEKLF
V: TRBV6-5; J: TRBJ1-4; CDR3: ASSPPEEKLF
V: TRBV6-5; J: TRBJ1-1; CDR3: ATLISAPGRTEAF
V: TRBV21-1; J: TRBJ1-2; CDR3: ASSNPDSVDNGYT
V: TRBV6-1; J: TRBJ1-2; CDR3: ASSNLGTGYGYT
V: TRBV30; J: TRBJ1-2; CDR3: ACLSGYT
V: TRBV5-4; J: TRBJ2-5; CDR3: ASSPTAGGWGETQY
V: TRBV13; J: TRBJ2-2; CDR3: ASSLRRDRATGELF
V: TRBV5-8; J: TRBJ1-3; CDR3: ASRLHDRAGNTIY
V: TRBV27; J: TRBJ1-6; CDR3: ASSKRAGRITGDSPLH
V: TRBV29-1; J: TRBJ2-3; CDR3: SVETSGGSQY
V: TRBV29-1; J: TRBJ2-2; CDR3: SAGEVTGELF
V: TRBV10-3; J: TRBJ1-2; CDR3: AIRPPGGQGYT
V: TRBV30; J: TRBJ1-1; CDR3: LIKEYGTEAF
V: TRBV6-1; J: TRBJ1-2; CDR3: ATLAGVNYGYT
V: TRBV6-1; J: TRBJ2-7; CDR3: ASSEGTDFYEQY
V: TRBV10-3; J: TRBJ2-5; CDR3: AISDGTRGAGETQY
V: TRBV15; J: TRBJ1-2; CDR3: ATSRGPGNEGYT
V: TRBV28; J: TRBJ1-2; CDR3: ASTSTWGGEIYGYT
V: TRBV28; J: TRBJ1-1; CDR3: ASRHHTGGTEAF
V: TRBV6-1; J: TRBJ1-5; CDR3: ASSGQSGNQPQH
V: TRBV30; J: TRBJ2-4; CDR3: AGRTGGSGIQY
V: TRBV5-4; J: TRBJ2-7; CDR3: ASSRTDSYEQY
V: TRBV18; J: TRBJ1-5; CDR3: ASSLTQGQSQPQH
V: TRBV28; J: TRBJ1-2; CDR3: ASRREGWYGYT
V: TRBV28; J: TRBJ1-5; CDR3: ASSQQGPGNQPQH
V: TRBV9; J: TRBJ1-3; CDR3: ASSVFDRGNTIY
V: TRBV7-9; J: TRBJ2-2; CDR3: ASSQGLAGPLGELF
V: TRBV29-1; J: TRBJ2-7; CDR3: SVAGLRGPTYEQY
V: TRBV6-6; J: .; CDR3: ASTLGQPVSGNEQY
V: TRBV30; J: TRBJ2-4; CDR3: AWGKTGLQY